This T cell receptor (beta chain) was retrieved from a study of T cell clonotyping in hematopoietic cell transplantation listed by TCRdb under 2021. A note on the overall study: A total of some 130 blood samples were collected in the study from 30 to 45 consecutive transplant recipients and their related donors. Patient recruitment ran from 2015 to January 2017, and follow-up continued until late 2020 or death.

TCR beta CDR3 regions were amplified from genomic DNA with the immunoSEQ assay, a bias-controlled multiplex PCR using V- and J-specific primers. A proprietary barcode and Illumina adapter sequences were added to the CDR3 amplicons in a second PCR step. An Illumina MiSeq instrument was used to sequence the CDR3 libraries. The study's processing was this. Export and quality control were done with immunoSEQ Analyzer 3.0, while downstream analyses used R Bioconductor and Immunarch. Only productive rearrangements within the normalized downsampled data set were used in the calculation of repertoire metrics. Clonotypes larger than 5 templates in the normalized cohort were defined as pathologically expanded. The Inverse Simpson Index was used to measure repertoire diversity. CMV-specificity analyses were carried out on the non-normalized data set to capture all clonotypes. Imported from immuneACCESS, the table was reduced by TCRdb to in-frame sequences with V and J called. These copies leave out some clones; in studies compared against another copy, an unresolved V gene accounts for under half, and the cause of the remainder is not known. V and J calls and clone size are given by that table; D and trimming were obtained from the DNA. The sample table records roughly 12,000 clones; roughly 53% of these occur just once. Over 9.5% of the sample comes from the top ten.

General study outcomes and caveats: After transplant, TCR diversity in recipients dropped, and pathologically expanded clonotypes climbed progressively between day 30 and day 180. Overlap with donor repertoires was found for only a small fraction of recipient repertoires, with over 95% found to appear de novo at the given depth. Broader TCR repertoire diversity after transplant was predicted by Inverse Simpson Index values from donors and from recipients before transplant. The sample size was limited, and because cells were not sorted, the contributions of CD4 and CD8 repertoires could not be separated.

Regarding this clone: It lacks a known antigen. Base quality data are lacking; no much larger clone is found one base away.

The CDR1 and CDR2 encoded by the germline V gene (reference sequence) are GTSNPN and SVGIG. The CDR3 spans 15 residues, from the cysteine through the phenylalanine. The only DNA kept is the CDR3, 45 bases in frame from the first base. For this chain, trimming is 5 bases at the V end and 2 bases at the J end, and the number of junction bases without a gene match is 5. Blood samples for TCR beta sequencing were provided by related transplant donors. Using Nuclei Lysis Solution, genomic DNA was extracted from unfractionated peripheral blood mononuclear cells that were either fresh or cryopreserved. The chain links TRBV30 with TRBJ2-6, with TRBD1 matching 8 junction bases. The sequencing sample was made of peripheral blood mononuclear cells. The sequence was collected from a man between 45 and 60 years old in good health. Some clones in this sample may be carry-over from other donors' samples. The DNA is TGTGCCTGGTCTGCAGGGGGCGCTGGGGCCAACGTCCTGACTTTC. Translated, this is CAWSAGGAGANVLTF.